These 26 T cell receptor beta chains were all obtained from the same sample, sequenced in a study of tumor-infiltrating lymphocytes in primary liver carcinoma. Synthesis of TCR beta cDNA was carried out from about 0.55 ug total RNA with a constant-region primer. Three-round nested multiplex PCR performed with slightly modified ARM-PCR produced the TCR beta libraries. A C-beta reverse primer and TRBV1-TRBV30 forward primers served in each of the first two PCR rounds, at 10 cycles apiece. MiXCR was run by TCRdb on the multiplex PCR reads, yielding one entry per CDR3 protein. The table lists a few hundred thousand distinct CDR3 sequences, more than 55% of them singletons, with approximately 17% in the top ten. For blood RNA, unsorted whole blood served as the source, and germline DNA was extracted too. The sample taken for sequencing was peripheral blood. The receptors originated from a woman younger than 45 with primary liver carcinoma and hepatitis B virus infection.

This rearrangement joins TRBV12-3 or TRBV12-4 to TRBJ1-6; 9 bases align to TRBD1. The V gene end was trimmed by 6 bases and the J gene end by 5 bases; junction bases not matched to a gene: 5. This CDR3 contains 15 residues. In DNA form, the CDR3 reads TGTGCCAGCAGCCAAGGACAGGGGAATAATTCACCCCTCCACTTT. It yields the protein CASSQGQGNNSPLHF.

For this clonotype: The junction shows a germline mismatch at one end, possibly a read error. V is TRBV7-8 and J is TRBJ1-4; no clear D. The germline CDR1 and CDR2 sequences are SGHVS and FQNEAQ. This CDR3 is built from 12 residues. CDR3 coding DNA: TGTGCCAACAGCTGGGGTTATGAAAAACTGTTTTTT. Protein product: CANSWGYEKLFF.

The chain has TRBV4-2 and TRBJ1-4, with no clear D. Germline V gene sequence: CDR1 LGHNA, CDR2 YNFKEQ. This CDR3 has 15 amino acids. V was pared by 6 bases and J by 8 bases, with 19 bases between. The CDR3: CASRKEYAAREKLFF. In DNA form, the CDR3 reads TGTGCCAGCAGAAAAGAGTACGCTGCGAGGGAAAAACTGTTTTTT.

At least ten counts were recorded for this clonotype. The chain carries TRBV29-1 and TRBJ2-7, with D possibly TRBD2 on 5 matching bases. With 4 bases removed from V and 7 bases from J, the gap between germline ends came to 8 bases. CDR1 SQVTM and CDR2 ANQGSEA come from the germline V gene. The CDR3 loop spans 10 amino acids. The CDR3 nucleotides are TGCAGCGTTGTTGAGCGGGAGCAGTACTTC. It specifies CSVVEREQYF.

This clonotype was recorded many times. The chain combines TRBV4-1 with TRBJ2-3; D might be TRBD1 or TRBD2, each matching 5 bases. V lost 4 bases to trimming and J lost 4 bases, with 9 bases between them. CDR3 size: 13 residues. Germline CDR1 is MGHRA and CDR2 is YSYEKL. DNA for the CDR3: TGCGCCAGCAGCCGGGACCGGTCAGATACGCAGTATTTT. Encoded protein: CASSRDRSDTQYF.

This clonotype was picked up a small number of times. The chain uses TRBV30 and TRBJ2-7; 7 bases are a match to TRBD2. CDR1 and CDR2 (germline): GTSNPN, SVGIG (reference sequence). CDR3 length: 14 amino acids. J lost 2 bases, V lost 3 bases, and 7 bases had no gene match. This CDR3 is CAWRDLGRAYEQYF. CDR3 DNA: TGTGCCTGGAGGGACTTAGGGAGGGCCTACGAGCAGTACTTC.

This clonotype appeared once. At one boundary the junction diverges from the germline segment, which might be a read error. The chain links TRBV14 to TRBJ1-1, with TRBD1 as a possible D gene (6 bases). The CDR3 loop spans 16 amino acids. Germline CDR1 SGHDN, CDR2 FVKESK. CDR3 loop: CVSSQAGDRSWTEAFF. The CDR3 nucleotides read TGTGTCAGCAGCCAAGCGGGTGACAGGTCGTGGACTGAAGCTTTCTTT.

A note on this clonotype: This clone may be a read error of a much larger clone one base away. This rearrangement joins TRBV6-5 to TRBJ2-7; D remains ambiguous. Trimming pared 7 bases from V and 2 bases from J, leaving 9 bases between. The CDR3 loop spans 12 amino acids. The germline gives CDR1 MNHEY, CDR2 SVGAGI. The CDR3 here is CASNSRAYEQYF. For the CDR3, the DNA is TGTGCCAGCAATAGCAGAGCCTACGAGCAGTACTTC.

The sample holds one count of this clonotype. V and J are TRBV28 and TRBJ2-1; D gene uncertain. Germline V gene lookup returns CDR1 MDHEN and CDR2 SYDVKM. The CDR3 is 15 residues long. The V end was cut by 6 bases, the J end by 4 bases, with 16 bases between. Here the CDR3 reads CASRPPRLRYNEQFF. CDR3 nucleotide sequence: TGTGCCAGCAGACCGCCCCGACTGCGGTACAATGAGCAGTTCTTC.

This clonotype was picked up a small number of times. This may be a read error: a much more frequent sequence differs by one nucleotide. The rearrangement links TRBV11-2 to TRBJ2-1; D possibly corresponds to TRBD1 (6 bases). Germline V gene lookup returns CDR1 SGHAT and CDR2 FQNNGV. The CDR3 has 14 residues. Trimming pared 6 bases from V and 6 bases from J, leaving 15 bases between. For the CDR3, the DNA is TGTGCCAGCAGTCCCTCCGGGACACCCAATGAGCAGTTCTTC. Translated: CASSPSGTPNEQFF.

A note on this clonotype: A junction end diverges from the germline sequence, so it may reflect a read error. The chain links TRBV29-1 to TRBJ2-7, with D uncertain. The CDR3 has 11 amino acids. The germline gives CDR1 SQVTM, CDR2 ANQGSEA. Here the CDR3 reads CSVARSGEQYF. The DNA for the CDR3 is TGCAGTGTTGCCAGGTCGGGCGAGCAGTACTTC.

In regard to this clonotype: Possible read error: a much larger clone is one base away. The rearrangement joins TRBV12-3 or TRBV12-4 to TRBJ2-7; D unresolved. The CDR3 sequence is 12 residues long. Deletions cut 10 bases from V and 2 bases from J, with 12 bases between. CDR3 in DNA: TGTGCCAACTCCCAGGCCACCTACGAGCAGTACTTC. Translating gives CANSQATYEQYF.

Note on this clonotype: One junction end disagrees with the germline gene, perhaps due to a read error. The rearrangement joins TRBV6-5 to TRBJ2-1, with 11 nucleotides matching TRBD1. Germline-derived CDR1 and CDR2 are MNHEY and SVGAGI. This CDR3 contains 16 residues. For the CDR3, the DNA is TGTACCAGCAGTTACTTGGGACAGGGGGTGGACAATGAGCAGTTCTTC. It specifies CTSSYLGQGVDNEQFF.

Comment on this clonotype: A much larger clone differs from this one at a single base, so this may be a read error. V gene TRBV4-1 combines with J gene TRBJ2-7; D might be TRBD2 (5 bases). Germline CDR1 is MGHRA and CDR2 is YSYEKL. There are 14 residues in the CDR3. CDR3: CAGSQGLSSYEQYF. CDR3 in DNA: TGCGCCGGCAGCCAAGGACTCAGTTCCTACGAGCAGTACTTC.

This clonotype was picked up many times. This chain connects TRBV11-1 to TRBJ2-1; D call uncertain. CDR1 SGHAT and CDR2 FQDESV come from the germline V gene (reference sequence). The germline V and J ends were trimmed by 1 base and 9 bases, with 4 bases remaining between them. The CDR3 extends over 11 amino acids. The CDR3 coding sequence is TGTGCCAGCAGCTTAGACCGTGAGCAGTTCTTC. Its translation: CASSLDREQFF.

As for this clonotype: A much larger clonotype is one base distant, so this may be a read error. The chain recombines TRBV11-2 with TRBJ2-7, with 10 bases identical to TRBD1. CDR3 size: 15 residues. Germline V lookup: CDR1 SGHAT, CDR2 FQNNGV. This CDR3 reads CASSRDRGSYYEHYF. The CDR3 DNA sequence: TGTGCCAGCAGCCGGGACAGGGGTTCGTATTACGAGCATTACTTC.

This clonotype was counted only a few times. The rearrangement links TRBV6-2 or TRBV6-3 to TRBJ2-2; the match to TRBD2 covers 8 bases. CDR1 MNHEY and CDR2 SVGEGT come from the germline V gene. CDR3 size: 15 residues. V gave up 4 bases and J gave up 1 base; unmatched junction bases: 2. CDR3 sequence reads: CASSSTSGNTGELFF. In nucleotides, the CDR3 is TGTGCCAGCAGTTCTACTAGCGGGAACACCGGGGAGCTGTTTTTT.

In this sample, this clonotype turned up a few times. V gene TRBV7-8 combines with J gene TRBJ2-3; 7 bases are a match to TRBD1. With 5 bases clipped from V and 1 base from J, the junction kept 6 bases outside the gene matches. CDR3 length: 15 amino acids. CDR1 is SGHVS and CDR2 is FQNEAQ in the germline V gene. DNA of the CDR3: TGTGCCAGCAGCCCATTTACAGGGGGCACAGATACGCAGTATTTT. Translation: CASSPFTGGTDTQYF.

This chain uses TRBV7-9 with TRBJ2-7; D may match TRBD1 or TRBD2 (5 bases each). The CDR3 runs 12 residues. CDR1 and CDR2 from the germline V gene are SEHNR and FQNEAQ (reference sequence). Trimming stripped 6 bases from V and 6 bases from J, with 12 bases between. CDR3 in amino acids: CASSDERGEQYF. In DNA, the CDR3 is TGTGCCAGCAGTGACGAGAGGGGCGAGCAGTACTTC.

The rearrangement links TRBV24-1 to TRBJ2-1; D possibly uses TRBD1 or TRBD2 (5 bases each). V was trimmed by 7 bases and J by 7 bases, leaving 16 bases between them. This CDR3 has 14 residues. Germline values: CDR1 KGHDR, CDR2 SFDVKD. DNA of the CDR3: TGTGCCACCAGCCGGGACGGAATTCGAAATGAGCAGTTCTTC. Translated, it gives CATSRDGIRNEQFF.

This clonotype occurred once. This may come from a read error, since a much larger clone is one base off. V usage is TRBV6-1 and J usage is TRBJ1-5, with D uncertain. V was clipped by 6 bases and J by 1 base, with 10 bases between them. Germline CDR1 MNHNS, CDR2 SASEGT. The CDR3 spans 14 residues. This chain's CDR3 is CASSMEVSNQPQHF. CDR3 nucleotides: TGTGCCAGCAGCATGGAAGTAAGCAATCAGCCCCAGCATTTT.

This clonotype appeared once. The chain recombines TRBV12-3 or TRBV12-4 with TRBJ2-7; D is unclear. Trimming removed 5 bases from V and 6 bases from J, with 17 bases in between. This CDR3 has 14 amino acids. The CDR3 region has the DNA TGTGCCAGCAGTCGAGCGTCCCGCTCCCTCGAGCAGTACTTC. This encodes CASSRASRSLEQYF.

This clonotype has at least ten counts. The CDR3 DNA sequence: TGTGCCAGCAGTTATCATCATGGGACAGGGCCTTCCTACGAGCAGTACTTC. As protein: CASSYHHGTGPSYEQYF. The chain is built from TRBV6-5 and TRBJ2-7, with 9 positions matching TRBD1. Germline V gene sequence: CDR1 MNHEY, CDR2 SVGAGI. The V and J ends lost 3 bases and 1 base, in that order; junction bases with no gene match: 10. This CDR3 is 17 amino acids long.

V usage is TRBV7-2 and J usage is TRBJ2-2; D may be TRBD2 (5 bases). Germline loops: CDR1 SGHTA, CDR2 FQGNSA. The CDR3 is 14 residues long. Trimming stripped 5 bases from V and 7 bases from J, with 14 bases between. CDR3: CTSSQYTSYGELFF. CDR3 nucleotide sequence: TGTACCAGCAGCCAATACACTAGTTACGGGGAGCTGTTTTTT.

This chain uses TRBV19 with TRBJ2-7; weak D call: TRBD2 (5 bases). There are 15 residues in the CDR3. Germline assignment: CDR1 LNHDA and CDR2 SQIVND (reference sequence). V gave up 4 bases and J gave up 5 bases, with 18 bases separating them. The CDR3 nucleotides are TGTGCCAGTAGTAATCCGGCTAGCCGGCCTGACGAGCAGTACTTC. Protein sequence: CASSNPASRPDEQYF.

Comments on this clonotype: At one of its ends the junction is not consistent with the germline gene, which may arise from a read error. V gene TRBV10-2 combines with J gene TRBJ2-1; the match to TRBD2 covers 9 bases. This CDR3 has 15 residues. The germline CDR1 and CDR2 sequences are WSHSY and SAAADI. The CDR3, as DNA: TGCGTCAGCAGTGAGGGAGCGGGAGGTAACAATGAGCAGTTCTTC. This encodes CVSSEGAGGNNEQFF.